These 23 T cell receptor beta chains share one sample of origin, sequenced in a study of T cell responses to AZD1222 COVID-19 vaccine. Libraries were prepared by immunoSEQ multiplex PCR; TCRdb keeps only in-frame clonotypes and omits some of them. Of 150,000 to 200,000 clones in the sample, approximately 94% are singletons; the top ten hold roughly 8.4%. Sequenced material: peripheral blood, taken on day 0 of AZD1222 vaccination. The receptors were gathered from an adult in good health.

The rearrangement links TRBV5-6 to TRBJ2-1; the D is unclear. This CDR3 is 12 amino acids long. Between the trimmed V and J ends, which lost 4 bases and 6 bases, there was a span of 8 bases. Germline V gene data show CDR1 as SGHDT and CDR2 as YYEEEE. CDR3 bases: TGTGCCAGCAGCCCTGGTTTCAATGAGCAGTTCTTC. It yields the protein CASSPGFNEQFF.

The chain uses TRBV2 and TRBJ2-7; the match to TRBD2 covers 7 bases. The CDR3 length is 13 residues. After removal of 5 bases from V and 7 bases from J, the junction contained 8 bases not matched to a gene. The germline CDR1 and CDR2 sequences are SNHLY and FYNNEI. Written as DNA, the CDR3 is TGTGCCAGCAGTTGGAAGACGGGGGGAGAGCAGTACTTC. Translated, it gives CASSWKTGGEQYF. The whole variable domain, remainder taken from reference TRBV2 and TRBJ2-7, is EPEVTQTPSHQVTQMGQEVILRCVPISNHLYFYWYRQILGQKVEFLVSFYNNEISEKSEIFDDQFSVERPDGSNFTLKIRSTKLEDSAMYFCASSWKTGGEQYFGPGTRLTVT.

The chain is built from TRBV7-9 and TRBJ2-3; a possible D gene is TRBD1 (5 bases). V was cut by 1 base and J by 2 bases, with 10 bases left in between. The CDR3 covers 15 residues. Germline V gene data show CDR1 as SEHNR and CDR2 as FQNEAQ (reference sequence). The CDR3 protein is CASSLGTQFTDTQYF. The CDR3 coding sequence is TGTGCCAGCAGCTTAGGGACACAGTTCACAGATACGCAGTATTTT.

Only one count was recorded for this clone. The V gene is TRBV6-5, the J gene TRBJ2-1, with TRBD1 as a possible D gene (5 bases). Germline loops: CDR1 MNHEY, CDR2 SVGAGI. The CDR3 has 14 amino acids. V lost 8 bases and J 4 bases, leaving 15 bases between the germline ends. The CDR3, as DNA: TGTGCCAGCCTTTCAGGGTTACTTTACAATGAGCAGTTCTTC. Its translation: CASLSGLLYNEQFF.

The chain has TRBV27 and TRBJ2-1; D perhaps matches TRBD1 (5 bases). The CDR3 contains 13 residues. V was cut by 6 bases and J by 3 bases, with 9 bases left in between. From germline, CDR1 is MNHEY and CDR2 SMNVEV (reference sequence). CDR3 sequence reads: CASRGRDYNEQFF. As DNA, the CDR3 is TGTGCCAGCAGGGGGCGAGACTACAATGAGCAGTTCTTC.

Concerning this clone: Germline and junction disagree at one end, which may indicate a read error. The rearrangement links TRBV7-7 to TRBJ2-5; TRBD1 is a possible D gene (5 bases). There are 11 residues in the CDR3. CDR1 and CDR2 (germline): SSHAT, FNYEAQ (reference sequence). The CDR3 spells CASMDMETQYF. DNA for the CDR3: TGTGCTAGCATGGACATGGAGACCCAGTACTTC.

V gene TRBV24-1 combines with J gene TRBJ2-7; 9 bases fit TRBD1. Trimming cost V 0 bases and J 7 bases; bases outside gene matches: 15. This CDR3 region has 18 residues. The germline V gene has CDR1 KGHDR and CDR2 SFDVKD. CDR3 loop: CATSDLQRTGTGLKEQYF. Here the CDR3 DNA reads TGTGCCACCAGTGATTTGCAGAGGACAGGGACAGGGTTAAAGGAGCAGTACTTC.

V usage is TRBV7-2 and J usage is TRBJ1-3; the D is unclear. The CDR3 is 13 residues long. V gave up 5 bases and J gave up 7 bases, with 12 bases separating them. CDR1 is SGHTA and CDR2 is FQGNSA in the germline V gene. The CDR3 bases are TGTGCCAGCAGCGACCTCCCCGGGAACACCATATATTTT. Amino acids: CASSDLPGNTIYF.

This clone was seen more than once but under ten times. This sequence joins TRBV27 and TRBJ2-1, with 12 bases fitting TRBD2. The length of the CDR3 is 17 residues. V was clipped by 3 bases and J by 0 bases; unmatched bases: 3. Per germline, CDR1 MNHEY and CDR2 SMNVEV (reference sequence). The CDR3 here is CASSFGTSGRSYNEQFF. As DNA, the CDR3 is TGTGCCAGCAGTTTCGGGACTAGCGGGCGCTCCTACAATGAGCAGTTCTTC.

This chain connects TRBV4-1 to TRBJ2-2; TRBD1 aligns across 7 bases. The CDR3 sequence is 15 residues long. CDR1 and CDR2 from the germline V gene are MGHRA and YSYEKL. V shed 4 bases and J 1 base; nucleotides not matched to a gene: 3. CDR3 protein: CASSPRQGNTGELFF. The CDR3, as DNA: TGCGCCAGCAGCCCCCGACAGGGGAACACCGGGGAGCTGTTTTTT.

This CDR3 is CASSQVENTEAFF. CDR3 sequence (DNA): TGTGCCAGCAGCCAGGTAGAGAACACTGAAGCTTTCTTT. This sequence joins TRBV4-2 and TRBJ1-1; no clear D. This CDR3 has 13 residues. The V end lost 3 bases, the J end lost 1 base, and 6 bases lay between the germline ends. Germline lookup yields CDR1 LGHNA and CDR2 YNFKEQ.

The chain couples TRBV6-1 to TRBJ2-1; D is ambiguous. The germline V and J ends were trimmed by 1 base and 4 bases, with 8 bases remaining between them. Germline CDR1 is MNHNS and CDR2 is SASEGT. The length of the CDR3 is 14 residues. The chain's CDR3 is CASSEGQEYNEQFF. The CDR3 nucleotides are TGTGCCAGCAGTGAAGGACAAGAATACAATGAGCAGTTCTTC.

This sequence joins TRBV7-6 and TRBJ2-1, with D tentatively TRBD2 (6 bases). CDR3 size: 15 residues. V lost 5 bases, J lost 4 bases, and 15 bases lay in between. CDR1 SGHVS and CDR2 FNYEAQ come from the germline V gene. This CDR3 is CASSGRTNGYNEQFF. CDR3 in DNA: TGTGCCAGCAGCGGAAGGACTAATGGTTACAATGAGCAGTTCTTC.

This chain links TRBV7-9 with TRBJ1-1; TRBD1 agrees at 8 bases. V shed 4 bases and J 6 bases; nucleotides not matched to a gene: 7. CDR3 length: 14 amino acids. Germline V gene lookup returns CDR1 SEHNR and CDR2 FQNEAQ (reference sequence). The CDR3 coding sequence is TGTGCCAGCAGCTCTCCCGACAGGGGACCTGAAGCTTTCTTT. Residues: CASSSPDRGPEAFF.

V usage is TRBV5-1 and J usage is TRBJ2-5; D not resolved. Trimming left V 0 bases short and J 5 bases short, with 5 bases between. This CDR3 has 12 amino acids. The V gene's germline CDR1 is SGHRS and CDR2 YFSETQ. The CDR3 sequence is CASSLEDETQYF. The CDR3 DNA is TGCGCCAGCAGCTTGGAGGACGAGACCCAGTACTTC.

The J gene is TRBJ1-3, the V gene TRBV5-4; D possibly corresponds to TRBD1 (5 bases). The V end lost 0 bases, the J end lost 0 bases, and 13 bases lay between the germline ends. CDR3 length equals 17 residues. CDR1 is SGHNT and CDR2 is YYREEE in the germline V gene (reference sequence). CDR3 sequence: CASSLGGESNSGNTIYF. The CDR3 DNA reads TGTGCCAGCAGCTTGGGGGGGGAATCAAACTCTGGAAACACCATATATTTT. Drawing the rest from reference TRBV5-4 and TRBJ1-3, the complete variable domain is ETGVTQSPTHLIKTRGQQVTLRCSSQSGHNTVSWYQQALGQGPQFIFQYYREEENGRGNFPPRFSGLQFPNYSSELNVNALELDDSALYLCASSLGGESNSGNTIYFGEGSWLTVV.

V and J are TRBV28 and TRBJ2-7; the D gene is possibly TRBD1 (6 bases). The length of the CDR3 is 13 residues. V lost 3 bases and J lost 0, with 6 bases in between. Germline lookup yields CDR1 MDHEN and CDR2 SYDVKM. Written as DNA, the CDR3 is TGTGCCAGCAGTTTGGGGGCCTCCTACGAGCAGTACTTC. Its protein product is CASSLGASYEQYF.

V is TRBV28 and J is TRBJ1-5; weak D call: TRBD1 (6 bases). The CDR3 covers 14 residues. The germline gives CDR1 MDHEN, CDR2 SYDVKM. V was pared by 5 bases and J by 6 bases, with 14 bases between. DNA for the CDR3: TGTGCCAGCAGTGGGGCAGGGGATGGTCAGCCCCAGCATTTT. This codes for CASSGAGDGQPQHF.

This chain links TRBV14 with TRBJ2-5; tentatively, D is TRBD1 or TRBD2 (5 bases each). V was trimmed by 0 bases and J by 4 bases, leaving 15 bases between them. The germline gives CDR1 SGHDN, CDR2 FVKESK. This CDR3 is 16 amino acids long. Here the CDR3 DNA reads TGTGCCAGCAGCCAAGAGCTTGGGGGTTTAGGAGAGACCCAGTACTTC. Translation: CASSQELGGLGETQYF.

V is TRBV7-3 and J is TRBJ2-6; TRBD1 matches 8 bases. This CDR3 contains 16 residues. Per germline, CDR1 SGHTA and CDR2 FQGTGA. After removal of 4 bases from V and 4 bases from J, the junction contained 6 bases not matched to a gene. The CDR3 reads CASSSSGGTGANVLTF. The CDR3 DNA follows: TGTGCCAGCAGCTCTTCAGGGGGCACGGGGGCCAACGTCCTGACTTTC.

The J gene is TRBJ2-3, the V gene TRBV28; 7 bases line up with TRBD2. CDR1 and CDR2 (germline): MDHEN, SYDVKM. The CDR3 loop spans 16 amino acids. The ends lost 6 bases at V and 0 bases at J; junction bases unmatched: 9. The CDR3 DNA sequence: TGTGCCAGCAGGCAAGTGCGGGAGAGGAGCACAGATACGCAGTATTTT. Protein sequence: CASRQVRERSTDTQYF.

The V and J genes are TRBV28 and TRBJ2-1, with D possibly TRBD1 on 5 matching bases. Deletions cut 7 bases from V and 3 bases from J, with 13 bases between. This CDR3 is 14 amino acids long. The germline gives CDR1 MDHEN, CDR2 SYDVKM. CDR3 protein: CASKGANLYNEQFF. Written as DNA, the CDR3 is TGTGCCAGCAAAGGGGCTAACCTCTACAATGAGCAGTTCTTC.

The J gene is TRBJ2-1, the V gene TRBV28; a possible D gene is TRBD1 (6 bases). The germline V gene encodes CDR1 MDHEN and CDR2 SYDVKM. V was clipped by 6 bases and J by 7 bases, with 19 bases between them. The CDR3 loop spans 15 amino acids. Written as DNA, the CDR3 is TGTGCCAGCAGCCCCCCAGGGGCCCCGTCGAATGAGCAGTTCTTC. This encodes CASSPPGAPSNEQFF.